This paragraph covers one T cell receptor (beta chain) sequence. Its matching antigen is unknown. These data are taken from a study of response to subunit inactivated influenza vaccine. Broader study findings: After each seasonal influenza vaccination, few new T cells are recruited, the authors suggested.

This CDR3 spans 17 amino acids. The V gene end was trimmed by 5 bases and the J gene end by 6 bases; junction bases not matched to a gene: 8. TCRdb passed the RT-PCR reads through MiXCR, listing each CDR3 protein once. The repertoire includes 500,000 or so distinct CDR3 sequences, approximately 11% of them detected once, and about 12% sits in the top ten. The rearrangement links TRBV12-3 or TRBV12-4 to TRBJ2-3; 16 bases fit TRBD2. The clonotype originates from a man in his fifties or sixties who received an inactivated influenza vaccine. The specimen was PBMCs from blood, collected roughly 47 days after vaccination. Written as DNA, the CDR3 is TGTGCCAGCAGTCTGACCCCGGGACTAGCGGGAGGGGATACGCAGTATTTT. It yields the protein CASSLTPGLAGGDTQYF.